This T cell receptor (beta chain) was profiled in a study of T-cell memory formation after mild COVID-19. V was pared by 6 bases and J by 0 bases, with 9 bases between. The CDR3 is made up of 14 amino acids. This clonotype came up a few times. TCRdb re-analysed the 5' RACE reads in MiXCR, keeping a single row per CDR3 protein. Of around 390,000 distinct CDR3 sequences listed, roughly 15% are singletons. This TCR was sampled from a man aged 18 to 29 who had mild COVID-19 (a few samples of this study predate the infection). Cell type and time point are not known. Input material: PBMCs or a T cell subset sorted from them (not recorded which). The chain is built from TRBV12-3 or TRBV12-4 and TRBJ1-3; D is unclear. The CDR3 loop is CASRDWSSGNTIYF. CDR3 nucleotides: TGTGCCAGCAGGGACTGGAGCTCTGGAAACACCATATATTTT.